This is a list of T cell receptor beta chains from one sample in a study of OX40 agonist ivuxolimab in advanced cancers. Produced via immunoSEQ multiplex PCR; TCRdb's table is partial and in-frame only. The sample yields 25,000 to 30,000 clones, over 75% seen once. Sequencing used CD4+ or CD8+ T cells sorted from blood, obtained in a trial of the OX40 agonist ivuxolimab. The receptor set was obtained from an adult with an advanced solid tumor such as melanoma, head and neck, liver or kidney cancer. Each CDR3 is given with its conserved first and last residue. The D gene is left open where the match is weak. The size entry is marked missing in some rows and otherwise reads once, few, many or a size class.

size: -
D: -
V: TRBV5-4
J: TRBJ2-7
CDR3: CASSFLLNNEQYF
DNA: TGTGCCAGCAGCTTCTTACTAAACAACGAGCAGTACTTC

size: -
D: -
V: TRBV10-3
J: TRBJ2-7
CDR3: CAIGGDTSYEQYF
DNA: TGTGCCATCGGGGGGGACACCTCCTACGAGCAGTACTTC

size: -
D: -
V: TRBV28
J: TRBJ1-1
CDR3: CASSPTNTEAFF
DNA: TGTGCCAGCAGCCCTACGAACACTGAAGCTTTCTTT

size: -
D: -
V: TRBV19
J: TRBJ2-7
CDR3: CASSIDPGTYEQYF
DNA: TGTGCCAGTAGTATAGATCCCGGAACCTACGAGCAGTACTTC

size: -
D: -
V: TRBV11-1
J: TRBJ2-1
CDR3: CASSTSRDEQFF
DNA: TGTGCCAGCAGCACCAGTAGAGATGAGCAGTTCTTC

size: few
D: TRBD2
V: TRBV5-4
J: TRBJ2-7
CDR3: CASSLETSGRSEQYF
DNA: TGTGCCAGCAGCTTGGAGACTAGCGGGAGGAGCGAGCAGTACTTC

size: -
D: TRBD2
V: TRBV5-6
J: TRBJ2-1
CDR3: CASSLWTSGYNEQFF
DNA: TGTGCCAGCAGCTTGTGGACTAGCGGCTACAATGAGCAGTTCTTC

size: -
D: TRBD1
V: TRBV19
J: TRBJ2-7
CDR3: CASSIGLGQGDNYEQYF
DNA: TGTGCCAGTAGTATAGGACTGGGACAGGGGGACAACTACGAGCAGTACTTC

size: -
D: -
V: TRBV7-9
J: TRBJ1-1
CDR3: CASSLIRGAHTEAFF
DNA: TGTGCCAGCAGCTTGATACGGGGCGCCCACACTGAAGCTTTCTTT

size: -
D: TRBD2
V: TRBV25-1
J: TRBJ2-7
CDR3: CASSEGLAPQYF
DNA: TGTGCCAGCAGTGAGGGACTAGCGCCTCAGTACTTC

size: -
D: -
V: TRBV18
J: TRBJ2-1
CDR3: CASSPVTTRGGNEQFF
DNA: TGTGCCAGCTCACCGGTTACAACTAGGGGTGGTAATGAGCAGTTCTTC

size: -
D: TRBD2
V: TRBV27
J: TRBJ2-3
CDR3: CASSLLAGVTDTQYF
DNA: TGTGCCAGCAGTCTACTAGCGGGAGTAACAGATACGCAGTATTTT

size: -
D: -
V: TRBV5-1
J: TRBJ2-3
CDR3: CASSLGATDTQYF
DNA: TGCGCCAGCAGCTTGGGGGCTACAGATACGCAGTATTTT

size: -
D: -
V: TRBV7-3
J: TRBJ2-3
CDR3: CASSKAGTRTDTQYF
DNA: TGTGCCAGCAGCAAGGCGGGAACTCGCACAGATACGCAGTATTTT

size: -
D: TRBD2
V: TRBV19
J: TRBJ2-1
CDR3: CASSIRAGGTHNEQFF
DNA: TGTGCCAGTAGTATAAGAGCGGGAGGCACCCACAATGAGCAGTTCTTC

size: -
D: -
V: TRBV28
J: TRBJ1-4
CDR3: CASSLGTAYEKLFF
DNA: TGTGCCAGCAGTTTAGGGACGGCTTACGAAAAACTGTTTTTT

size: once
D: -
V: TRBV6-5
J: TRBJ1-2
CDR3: CASSLGGGYTF
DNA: TGTGCCAGCAGTTTAGGGGGAGGCTACACCTTC

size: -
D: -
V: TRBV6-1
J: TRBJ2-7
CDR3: CASSEGEVVSYEQYF
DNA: TGTGCCAGCAGTGAGGGAGAGGTAGTCTCCTACGAGCAGTACTTC

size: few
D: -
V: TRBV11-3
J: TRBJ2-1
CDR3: CASSSGRELVNEQFF
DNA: TGTGCCAGCAGCTCGGGCAGGGAGCTCGTCAATGAGCAGTTCTTC

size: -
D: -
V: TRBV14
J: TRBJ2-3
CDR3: CASSPPVGDTQYF
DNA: TGTGCCAGCAGCCCGCCTGTTGGGGATACGCAGTATTTT

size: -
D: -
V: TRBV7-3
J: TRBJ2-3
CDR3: CASSENRVTDTQYF
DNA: TGTGCCAGCAGCGAGAACAGGGTAACAGATACGCAGTATTTT

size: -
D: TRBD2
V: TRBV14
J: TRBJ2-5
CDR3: CASSHSPTSGRRETQYF
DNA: TGTGCCAGCAGCCACAGCCCGACTAGCGGGAGGAGAGAGACCCAGTACTTC

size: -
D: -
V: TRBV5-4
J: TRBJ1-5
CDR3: CASSLAGDSNQPQHF
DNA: TGTGCCAGCAGCTTGGCGGGAGATAGCAATCAGCCCCAGCATTTT

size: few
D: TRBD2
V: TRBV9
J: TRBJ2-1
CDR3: CASSVVPPTSDLNNEQFF
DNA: TGTGCCAGCAGCGTAGTTCCCCCGACTAGCGACCTAAACAATGAGCAGTTCTTC

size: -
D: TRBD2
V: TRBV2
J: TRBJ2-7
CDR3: CASSQPGLEYEQYF
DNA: TGTGCCAGCAGCCAGCCGGGACTAGAATACGAGCAGTACTTC

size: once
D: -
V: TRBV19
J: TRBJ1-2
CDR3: CASSMWKNANYGYTF
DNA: TGTGCCAGTAGTATGTGGAAGAATGCCAACTATGGCTACACCTTC

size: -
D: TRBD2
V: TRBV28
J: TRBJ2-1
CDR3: CASSFIPGLAGYNEQFF
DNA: TGTGCCAGCAGTTTTATCCCGGGACTAGCGGGATACAATGAGCAGTTCTTC

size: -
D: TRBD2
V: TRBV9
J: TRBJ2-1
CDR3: CASNPVAGEVEQFF
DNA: TGTGCCAGCAACCCGGTGGCGGGAGAAGTTGAGCAGTTCTTC

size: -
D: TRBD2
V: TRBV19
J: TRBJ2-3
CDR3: CASSMLAGERADTQYF
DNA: TGTGCCAGTAGTATGCTGGCGGGGGAGCGGGCAGATACGCAGTATTTT

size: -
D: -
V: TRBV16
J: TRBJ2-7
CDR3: CASSPPAGQPSSWGEQYF
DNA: TGTGCCAGCAGCCCTCCGGCGGGACAGCCTTCGAGCTGGGGCGAGCAGTACTTC

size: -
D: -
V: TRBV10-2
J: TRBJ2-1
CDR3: CASSENTGYNEQFF
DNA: TGCGCCAGCAGTGAGAATACAGGTTACAATGAGCAGTTCTTC

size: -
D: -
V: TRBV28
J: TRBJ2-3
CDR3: CASSSWTRTQYF
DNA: TGTGCCAGCAGTTCTTGGACTCGTACGCAGTATTTT